This T cell receptor (beta chain) was captured in a study of shared clonotypes between healthy human individuals. The unsorted samples had roughly 86 million PBMCs used for genomic DNA. Points on this clone: Its antigen remains unknown.

The CDR3 extends over 17 amino acids. The V end lost 5 bases, the J end lost 7 bases, and 23 bases lay between the germline ends. Per germline, CDR1 LNHDA and CDR2 SQIVND (reference sequence). General study results and limits: In this cohort, only blood was sampled, and tissue repertoires likely differ.

Evenly divided among several immunoSEQ plates was the genomic DNA of each subset. Profiled with immunoSEQ multiplex PCR; TCRdb holds only in-frame clones, not every one. The data hold about 490,000 clones, with about 78% observed a single time. The chain recombines TRBV19 with TRBJ2-2; maybe TRBD1 (5 bases). The source is a middle-aged woman in good health. Some clones in this sample may be carry-over from other donors' samples. Material: PBMCs. Here the CDR3 reads CASSVLWVGASLGELFF. DNA for the CDR3: TGTGCCAGTAGTGTCCTGTGGGTAGGGGCCAGTCTCGGGGAGCTGTTTTTT.